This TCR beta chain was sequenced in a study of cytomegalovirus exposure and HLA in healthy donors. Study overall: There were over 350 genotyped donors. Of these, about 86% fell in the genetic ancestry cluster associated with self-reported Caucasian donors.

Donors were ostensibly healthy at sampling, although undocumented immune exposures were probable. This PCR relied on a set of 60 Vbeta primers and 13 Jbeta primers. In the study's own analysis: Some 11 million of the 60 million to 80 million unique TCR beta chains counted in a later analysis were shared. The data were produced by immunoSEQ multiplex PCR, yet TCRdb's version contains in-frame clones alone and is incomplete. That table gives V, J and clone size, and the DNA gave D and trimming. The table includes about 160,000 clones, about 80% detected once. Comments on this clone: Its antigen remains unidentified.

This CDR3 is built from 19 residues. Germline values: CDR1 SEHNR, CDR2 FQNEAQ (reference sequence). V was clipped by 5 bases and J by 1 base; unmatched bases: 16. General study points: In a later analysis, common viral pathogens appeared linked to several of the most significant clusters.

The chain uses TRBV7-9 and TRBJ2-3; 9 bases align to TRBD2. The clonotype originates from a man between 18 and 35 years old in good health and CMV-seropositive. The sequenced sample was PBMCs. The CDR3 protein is CASSPERLAVTRGTDTQYF. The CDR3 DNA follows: TGTGCCAGCAGCCCGGAAAGACTAGCGGTTACGAGGGGCACAGATACGCAGTATTTT.